This passage covers 29 T cell receptor beta chains from one sample sequenced in a study of shared clonotypes between healthy human individuals. The protocol was immunoSEQ multiplex PCR, while the TCRdb copy is restricted to in-frame clones and leaves out a portion. In the table there are 2 million to 2.5 million clones, approximately 93% of which are singletons. The sequencing sample was made of naive CD4+ T cells from PBMCs. Subset in this sample: CD45RA+ positively selected. Source of these receptors: a man aged 18 to 29 in good health. Some clones in this sample may be carry-over from other donors' samples.

The V call is TRBV28, the J call TRBJ2-7, with 7 bases identical to TRBD1. The J segment lost 1 base and the V segment lost 6 bases, leaving 9 bases of the junction unmatched. The CDR3 loop spans 15 amino acids. Per the germline V gene, CDR1 is MDHEN and CDR2 is SYDVKM. The CDR3 DNA follows: TGTGCCAGCAGGTCCTACGGGACAGATTCCTACGAGCAGTACTTC. This translates into CASRSYGTDSYEQYF. Based on the CDR3 plus reference TRBV28 and TRBJ2-7, the full variable domain is DVKVTQSSRYLVKRTGEKVFLECVQDMDHENMFWYRQDPGLGLRLIYFSYDVKMKEKGDIPEGYSVSREKKERFSLILESASTNQTSMYLCASRSYGTDSYEQYFGPGTRLTVT.

In this sample, this clone turned up once. The chain couples TRBV2 to TRBJ1-3; 8 bases line up with TRBD1. J lost 4 bases, V lost 6 bases, and 23 bases had no gene match. Germline V gene data show CDR1 as SNHLY and CDR2 as FYNNEI. This CDR3 is built from 20 residues. In DNA form, the CDR3 reads TGTGCCAGCAGCAGACCGGGACAGGACGCGGTTGGGAATTCAGGAAACACCATATATTTT. Its translation: CASSRPGQDAVGNSGNTIYF. Supplemented by reference TRBV2 and TRBJ1-3, the full variable domain reads EPEVTQTPSHQVTQMGQEVILRCVPISNHLYFYWYRQILGQKVEFLVSFYNNEISEKSEIFDDQFSVERPDGSNFTLKIRSTKLEDSAMYFCASSRPGQDAVGNSGNTIYFGEGSWLTVV.

This chain connects TRBV2 to TRBJ1-2, with a possible D match to TRBD1 (5 bases). CDR1 is SNHLY, CDR2 FYNNEI, per germline. Trimming removed 2 bases from V and 1 base from J, with 8 bases in between. The CDR3 is 14 amino acids. CDR3 coding DNA: TGTGCCAGCAGTGAAACAGGAGTTAACTATGGCTACACCTTC. Its translation is CASSETGVNYGYTF.

This rearrangement joins TRBV2 to TRBJ2-7, with TRBD2 matching 11 bases. Unmatched junction bases numbered 8, after V lost 6 bases and J lost 7 bases. From germline, CDR1 is SNHLY and CDR2 FYNNEI. CDR3 length equals 14 residues. The CDR3 coding sequence is TGTGCCAGCAGGGGGACTGTAGCGGGAGGGGAGCAGTACTTC. The encoded protein is CASRGTVAGGEQYF. Drawing the rest from reference TRBV2 and TRBJ2-7, the complete variable domain is EPEVTQTPSHQVTQMGQEVILRCVPISNHLYFYWYRQILGQKVEFLVSFYNNEISEKSEIFDDQFSVERPDGSNFTLKIRSTKLEDSAMYFCASRGTVAGGEQYFGPGTRLTVT.

The chain recombines TRBV2 with TRBJ2-1; 9 bases line up with TRBD1. The CDR3 extends over 16 amino acids. CDR1 and CDR2 (germline): SNHLY, FYNNEI. The V segment lost 4 bases and the J segment 5 bases; nucleotides outside the gene matches: 9. CDR3 residues: CASSVLGQGRDNEQFF. The DNA of the CDR3 is TGTGCCAGCAGTGTTCTGGGACAGGGTCGAGACAATGAGCAGTTCTTC.

A single count supports this clone. V gene TRBV9 combines with J gene TRBJ2-2; D gene ambiguous. The CDR3 spans 13 residues. The germline gives CDR1 SGDLS, CDR2 YYNGEE. Trimming removed 0 bases from V and 7 bases from J, with 7 bases in between. The chain's CDR3 is CASSVVSVGELFF. CDR3 sequence (DNA): TGTGCCAGCAGCGTAGTGTCGGTCGGGGAGCTGTTTTTT.

V is TRBV7-9 and J is TRBJ2-1, with D uncertain. From germline, CDR1 is SEHNR and CDR2 FQNEAQ (reference sequence). V lost 1 base and J lost 7, with 14 bases in between. The CDR3 has 15 residues. For the CDR3, the DNA is TGTGCCAGCAGCTTAGATAGGCCCCTGGGGAATGAGCAGTTCTTC. It is translated as CASSLDRPLGNEQFF.

The CDR3: CSVEDLTGGNEKLFF. The DNA of the CDR3 is TGCAGCGTTGAAGACTTGACAGGAGGGAATGAAAAACTGTTTTTT. The J gene is TRBJ1-4, the V gene TRBV29-1; perhaps TRBD1 as D (6 bases). The germline gives CDR1 SQVTM, CDR2 ANQGSEA. CDR3 length equals 15 residues. V lost 0 bases and J 5 bases, leaving 13 bases between the germline ends.

The J gene is TRBJ2-3, the V gene TRBV28; D is possibly TRBD1 or TRBD2 (5 bases each). Trimming removed 3 bases at V and 1 base at J, with 14 bases between. The CDR3 totals 16 residues. The germline CDR1 and CDR2 sequences are MDHEN and SYDVKM. CDR3 loop: CASSFPGTAGTDTQYF. CDR3 bases: TGTGCCAGCAGTTTCCCAGGGACCGCCGGCACAGATACGCAGTATTTT. Variable domain in full (rest from reference TRBV28 and TRBJ2-3): DVKVTQSSRYLVKRTGEKVFLECVQDMDHENMFWYRQDPGLGLRLIYFSYDVKMKEKGDIPEGYSVSREKKERFSLILESASTNQTSMYLCASSFPGTAGTDTQYFGPGTRLTVL.

V usage is TRBV5-4 and J usage is TRBJ1-2; perhaps TRBD1 as D (6 bases). This CDR3 contains 14 residues. In germline, CDR1 is SGHNT, CDR2 YYREEE (reference sequence). V dropped 2 bases and J dropped 1 base, with 9 bases sitting between them. DNA for the CDR3: TGTGCCAGCAGCTTACCCAGGGGTAACTATGGCTACACCTTC. This sequence encodes CASSLPRGNYGYTF.

The chain couples TRBV19 to TRBJ2-6; D is undetermined. Trimming cost V 10 bases and J 0 bases, with 16 bases left between them. Germline V gene lookup returns CDR1 LNHDA and CDR2 SQIVND (reference sequence). CDR3 length: 16 amino acids. As DNA, the CDR3 is TGTGCCACCCATGTTTTAAGTTCCTCTGGGGCCAACGTCCTGACTTTC. The encoded protein is CATHVLSSSGANVLTF.

This chain joins TRBV5-1 and TRBJ2-7, with TRBD2 matching 7 bases. Trimming removed 4 bases from V and 0 bases from J; junction bases left unmatched: 4. Looked up from germline, CDR1 is SGHRS and CDR2 is YFSETQ. This CDR3 contains 14 residues. The CDR3 DNA reads as TGCGCCAGCAGCGTGGAGCGGGACTCCTACGAGCAGTACTTC. This codes for CASSVERDSYEQYF.

V and J are TRBV6-1 and TRBJ2-6, with D perhaps assigned TRBD1 or TRBD2 (7 bases each). V lost 3 bases, J lost 5 bases, and 14 bases lay in between. The length of the CDR3 is 16 residues. Germline V gives CDR1 MNHNS, CDR2 SASEGT. The CDR3 bases are TGTGCCAGCAGTGACCTCCAGGGGGGGTGGGCCAACGTCCTGACTTTC. Its translation is CASSDLQGGWANVLTF.

This chain links TRBV28 with TRBJ2-1; D is uncertain. The V and J ends lost 7 bases and 2 bases respectively, with 6 bases between them. Germline CDR1 and CDR2: MDHEN and SYDVKM. The CDR3 is made up of 12 amino acids. In DNA form, the CDR3 reads TGTGCCAGCACCACTACCTACAATGAGCAGTTCTTC. Translating it yields CASTTTYNEQFF.

The chain has TRBV7-3 and TRBJ1-1, with D perhaps matching TRBD1 (6 bases). CDR1 and CDR2 from the germline V gene are SGHTA and FQGTGA. The CDR3 is made up of 14 amino acids. V gave up 2 bases and J gave up 6 bases, with 13 bases separating them. The CDR3 nucleotides are TGTGCCAGCAGCTTAGGGCAGGGGTCGGCTGAAGCTTTCTTT. Translating it yields CASSLGQGSAEAFF.

This clone came up once. This chain joins TRBV5-8 and TRBJ1-5, with unresolved D. Germline V lookup: CDR1 SGHTS, CDR2 YDEGEE. The CDR3 consists of 13 residues. V lost 0 bases and J 11 bases, leaving 12 bases between the germline ends. Here the CDR3 DNA reads TGTGCCAGCAGCTTGGGTGCCGACCGGGCCCAGCATTTT. It is translated as CASSLGADRAQHF.

The chain couples TRBV9 to TRBJ1-4, with 7 nucleotides matching TRBD1. CDR1 SGDLS and CDR2 YYNGEE come from the germline V gene. The V gene end was trimmed by 0 bases and the J gene end by 5 bases; junction bases not matched to a gene: 7. The CDR3 has 16 amino acids. CDR3 in amino acids: CASSVGKGAPNEKLFF. The CDR3 DNA follows: TGTGCCAGCAGCGTAGGGAAGGGGGCGCCGAATGAAAAACTGTTTTTT. Full variable domain (missing parts from reference TRBV9 and TRBJ1-4): DSGVTQTPKHLITATGQRVTLRCSPRSGDLSVYWYQQSLDQGLQFLIQYYNGEERAKGNILERFSAQQFPDLHSELNLSSLELGDSALYFCASSVGKGAPNEKLFFGSGTQLSVL.

The V gene is TRBV10-3, the J gene TRBJ2-3; unclear D gene. Germline assignment: CDR1 ENHRY and CDR2 SYGVKD. V gave up 0 bases and J gave up 3 bases, with 7 bases separating them. The CDR3 has 14 residues. The chain's CDR3 is CAISESVGTDTQYF. DNA of the CDR3: TGTGCCATCAGTGAGTCAGTAGGAACAGATACGCAGTATTTT.

On this clone: Additional DNA sequences in this sample encode the identical CDR3. The rearrangement joins TRBV5-1 to TRBJ2-3; 11 positions match TRBD2. Trimming removed 0 bases from V and 2 bases from J; junction bases left unmatched: 2. Germline V gives CDR1 SGHRS, CDR2 YFSETQ. The CDR3 runs to 16 residues. This CDR3 reads CASSLVAGGPTDTQYF. The CDR3 DNA is TGCGCCAGCAGCTTGGTAGCGGGAGGGCCCACAGATACGCAGTATTTT.

The count of this clone is one. This chain joins TRBV29-1 and TRBJ2-7; 7 positions agree with TRBD2. V trimming: 4 bases; J trimming: 4 bases; junction bases outside the gene matches: 7. Germline CDR1 is SQVTM and CDR2 is ANQGSEA. This CDR3 spans 13 amino acids. CDR3 DNA: TGCAGCGTTGCCTCCCCGGGGGGTTACGAGCAGTACTTC. Protein: CSVASPGGYEQYF.

The rearrangement joins TRBV5-1 to TRBJ2-2; D remains unclear. The CDR3 consists of 15 residues. V lost 0 bases and J 5 bases, leaving 11 bases between the germline ends. The V gene's germline CDR1 is SGHRS and CDR2 YFSETQ. CDR3 sequence reads: CASSLEQILTGELFF. The CDR3 nucleotides are TGCGCCAGCAGCTTGGAGCAGATATTAACCGGGGAGCTGTTTTTT.

The table lists this clone with a count of one. This chain connects TRBV28 to TRBJ1-1; D is unclear. Per germline, CDR1 MDHEN and CDR2 SYDVKM. This CDR3 has 14 amino acids. Deletions cut 5 bases from V and 1 base from J, with 11 bases between. Written as DNA, the CDR3 is TGTGCCAGCAGTATCCACACGGGGAACACTGAAGCTTTCTTT. Its translation: CASSIHTGNTEAFF.

This chain joins TRBV28 and TRBJ2-1; D gene unclear. This CDR3 has 11 residues. V lost 4 bases and J 9 bases, leaving 7 bases between the germline ends. Germline CDR1 MDHEN, CDR2 SYDVKM. This chain's CDR3 is CASSYLVEQFF. The CDR3 nucleotides read TGTGCCAGCAGTTATTTGGTTGAGCAGTTCTTC.

The V and J genes are TRBV11-2 and TRBJ1-1, with no clear D. CDR3 length: 16 amino acids. The ends were cut back, 3 bases at V and 2 bases at J, with 16 bases in the middle. Germline CDR1 SGHAT, CDR2 FQNNGV. Written as DNA, the CDR3 is TGTGCCAGCAGCTTTCTGGCAGGTGGGGTTAACACTGAAGCTTTCTTT. It is translated as CASSFLAGGVNTEAFF.

The chain carries TRBV7-3 and TRBJ2-3, with 11 bases fitting TRBD2. The J segment lost 3 bases and the V segment lost 4 bases, leaving 6 bases of the junction unmatched. From germline, CDR1 is SGHTA and CDR2 FQGTGA. The CDR3 loop spans 16 amino acids. In nucleotides, the CDR3 is TGTGCCAGCAGCTCGGGGACTAGCGGCCCTACAGATACGCAGTATTTT. The encoded protein is CASSSGTSGPTDTQYF.

The genes are TRBV19 and TRBJ2-5, with 12 bases lining up with TRBD1. CDR3 length: 16 residues. The trim removed 7 bases at V and 5 bases at J, leaving 11 bases unmatched. Germline V gene lookup returns CDR1 LNHDA and CDR2 SQIVND (reference sequence). Here the CDR3 DNA reads TGTGCCAGTAAGGGACAGGGGGCCGGCAGCTGGGAGACCCAGTACTTC. Translated: CASKGQGAGSWETQYF.

As concerns this clone: In the same sample, other DNA sequences code for this CDR3. The V call is TRBV10-3, the J call TRBJ2-7; TRBD1 matches 7 bases. Germline loops: CDR1 ENHRY, CDR2 SYGVKD. The CDR3 is 14 residues long. J gave up 2 bases and V 2 bases, and 3 bases lay outside the gene matches. CDR3 nucleotides: TGTGCCATCAGTGAGGGGCAGGGGGCCTACGAGCAGTACTTC. Translation gives CAISEGQGAYEQYF.

This rearrangement joins TRBV6-5 to TRBJ1-1, with TRBD1 as a possible D gene (6 bases). There are 15 residues in the CDR3. CDR1 is MNHEY, CDR2 SVGAGI, per germline. V lost 6 bases to trimming and J lost 5 bases, with 19 bases between them. The CDR3: CASSRTLTGQTEAFF. CDR3 DNA sequence: TGTGCCAGCAGCCGCACTTTAACAGGGCAGACTGAAGCTTTCTTT.

J is TRBJ2-1 and V is TRBV6-6; possibly TRBD2 for D (5 bases). The V end was cut by 6 bases, the J end by 5 bases, with 20 bases between. The CDR3 has 16 amino acids. Germline CDR1 MNHNY, CDR2 SVGAGI (reference sequence). CDR3 sequence (DNA): TGTGCCAGCAGACCCCCCTTGGTCGCGGGTAACAATGAGCAGTTCTTC. Translating it yields CASRPPLVAGNNEQFF.